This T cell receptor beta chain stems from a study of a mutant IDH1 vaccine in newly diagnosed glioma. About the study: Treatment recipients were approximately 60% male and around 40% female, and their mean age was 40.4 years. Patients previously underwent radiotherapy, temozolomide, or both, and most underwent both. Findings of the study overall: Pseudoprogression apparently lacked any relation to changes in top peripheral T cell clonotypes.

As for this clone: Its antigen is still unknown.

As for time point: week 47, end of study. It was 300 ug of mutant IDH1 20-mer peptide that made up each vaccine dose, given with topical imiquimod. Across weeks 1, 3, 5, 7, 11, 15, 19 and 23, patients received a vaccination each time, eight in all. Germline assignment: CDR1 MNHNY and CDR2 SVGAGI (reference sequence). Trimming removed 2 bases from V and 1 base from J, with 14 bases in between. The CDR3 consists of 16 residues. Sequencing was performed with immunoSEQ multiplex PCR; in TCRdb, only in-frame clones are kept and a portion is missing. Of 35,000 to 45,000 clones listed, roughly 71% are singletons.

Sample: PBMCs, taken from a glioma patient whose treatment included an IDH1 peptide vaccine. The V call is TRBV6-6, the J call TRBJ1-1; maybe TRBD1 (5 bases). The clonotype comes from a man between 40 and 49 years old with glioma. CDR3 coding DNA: TGTGCCAGCAGTTACGGTCCGGGAGGGGCGAACACTGAAGCTTTCTTT. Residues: CASSYGPGGANTEAFF.